This T cell receptor (beta chain) was recovered during a study of post-analysis software for immune sequencing data. Study results and limitations: TRBV5-6, TRBV5-1 and TRBV20-1 belonged to a set of five TRBV segments that were more frequent in patients than controls. Significantly lower normalized Chao1 diversity was seen in multiple sclerosis patients than in controls.

The CDR3 is made up of 15 amino acids. CDR1 and CDR2 from the germline V gene are LNHNV and YYDKDF (reference sequence). The V end was cut by 0 bases, the J end by 7 bases, with 12 bases between. This clonotype occurred a few times. Its antigen is still unknown. TCR beta cDNA libraries included unique molecular identifiers. TCRdb fed the PCR reads into MiXCR, producing one record per CDR3 protein. The profile shows hundreds of thousands of distinct CDR3 sequences, roughly 27% of them singletons. This receptor was identified in a girl aged 5 to 17 with multiple sclerosis. The sequencing input was blood. The V call is TRBV15, the J call TRBJ1-4; D possibly corresponds to TRBD1 (5 bases). CDR3 amino acids: CATSRDPRAGEKLFF. Here the CDR3 DNA reads TGTGCCACCAGCAGAGACCCCAGGGCGGGTGAAAAACTGTTTTTT.